This T cell receptor beta chain was recovered during a study of blood T cell repertoires in COVID-19. CDR3 size: 15 residues. Germline lookup yields CDR1 SGHRS and CDR2 YFSETQ. V was shortened by 0 bases and J by 6 bases, with 16 bases between the two germline ends. Clones were read by immunoSEQ multiplex PCR, and TCRdb kept only the in-frame ones, dropping some. The repertoire holds about 47,000 clones, with approximately 88% as singletons. Sequencing was carried out using peripheral blood. This TCR derives from a human donor with active COVID-19. The donor label of this sample is uncertain. V usage is TRBV5-1 and J usage is TRBJ2-7; weak D call: TRBD1 (5 bases). CDR3 sequence: CASSLGGVTALEQYF. Written as DNA, the CDR3 is TGCGCCAGCAGCTTGGGCGGTGTGACAGCCCTCGAGCAGTACTTC.